This is a list of T cell receptor beta chains from one sample in a study of cytomegalovirus exposure and HLA in healthy donors. Profiled with immunoSEQ multiplex PCR; TCRdb holds only in-frame clones, not every one. The repertoire consists of some 71,000 clones, with approximately 74% occurring once and the leading ten covering approximately 21%. Source material: PBMCs. Source of these receptors: a woman aged 30 to 39 in good health and CMV-seropositive. CDR3s include the opening cysteine and the closing phenylalanine or tryptophan. Fields, in order: clone size, D gene, V gene, J gene, CDR3 protein, CDR3 DNA. D genes are given only for firm matches. Size is stated for part of the rows, as once, few or many counts, or as a class when the clone is expanded.

-,-,TRBV20-1,TRBJ2-3,CSARAPDTQYF,TGCAGTGCTAGAGCTCCGGATACGCAGTATTTT
-,-,TRBV5-1,TRBJ2-5,CASTSQETQYF,TGCGCCAGCACCAGTCAAGAGACCCAGTACTTC
-,-,TRBV30,TRBJ2-5,CAWTRARGFSETQYF,TGTGCCTGGACCAGGGCTCGGGGGTTTTCGGAGACCCAGTACTTC
-,TRBD1,TRBV5-4,TRBJ1-4,CATADRGNEKLFF,TGTGCCACCGCGGACAGGGGGAATGAAAAACTGTTTTTT
once,TRBD1,TRBV19,TRBJ1-1,CASRNRGRGAEAFF,TGTGCCAGTAGGAACAGGGGTCGAGGGGCTGAAGCTTTCTTT
few,-,TRBV7-9,TRBJ1-2,CASSFAGHGYTF,TGTGCCAGCAGCTTTGCGGGCCATGGCTACACCTTC
-,-,TRBV25-1,TRBJ1-2,CASSGERNYGYTF,TGTGCCAGCAGTGGAGAACGAAACTATGGCTACACCTTC
-,-,TRBV5-1,TRBJ2-5,CASSRTGLGETQYF,TGCGCCAGCAGCCGCACAGGGTTGGGGGAGACCCAGTACTTC
few,TRBD1,TRBV6-1,TRBJ2-3,CASSSGQILTDTQYF,TGTGCCAGCAGCTCGGGACAGATACTCACAGATACGCAGTATTTT
-,-,TRBV27,TRBJ2-7,CASSLLGASNEQYF,TGTGCCAGCAGTCTATTAGGGGCAAGCAACGAGCAGTACTTC
-,TRBD2,TRBV29-1,TRBJ2-3,CSVEVRGAGVFGTDTQYF,TGCAGCGTTGAGGTTCGGGGAGCGGGAGTGTTTGGCACAGATACGCAGTATTTT
-,TRBD1,TRBV15,TRBJ2-5,CATSTKTGSRETQYF,TGTGCCACCAGCACAAAGACAGGGTCGAGGGAGACCCAGTACTTC
-,TRBD1,TRBV6-1,TRBJ2-5,CASIPNRGQETQYF,TGTGCCAGCATCCCCAACAGGGGACAAGAGACCCAGTACTTC
-,-,TRBV2,TRBJ1-2,CASSERPGGGPYGYTF,TGTGCCAGCAGTGAGAGGCCGGGGGGCGGACCCTATGGCTACACCTTC
-,-,TRBV9,TRBJ1-2,CASSSYSYGYTF,TGTGCCAGCAGTTCGTATTCCTATGGCTACACCTTC
-,-,TRBV4-1,TRBJ2-1,CASSQVGTGSGRIYNEQFF,TGCGCCAGCAGCCAAGTTGGGACAGGGAGCGGGAGAATCTACAATGAGCAGTTCTTC
-,-,TRBV6-5,TRBJ2-7,CASSYSGGWAYEQYF,TGTGCCAGCAGTTACTCTGGCGGTTGGGCCTACGAGCAGTACTTC
-,-,TRBV5-1,TRBJ1-1,CASSLAGSGNTEAFF,TGCGCCAGCAGCTTGGCCGGGTCGGGGAACACTGAAGCTTTCTTT
few,-,TRBV7-2,TRBJ2-7,CASSLVARRSSYEQYF,TGTGCCAGCAGCTTAGTTGCGCGGAGGAGCTCCTACGAGCAGTACTTC
-,-,TRBV6-5,TRBJ1-2,CASSPRTPYNVGYTF,TGTGCCAGCAGTCCCCGGACACCTTACAATGTTGGCTACACCTTC
-,-,TRBV2,TRBJ1-1,CASSPLTEAFF,TGTGCCAGCAGTCCCCTGACTGAAGCTTTCTTT
-,-,TRBV28,TRBJ1-2,CASSLALGYGYTF,TGTGCCAGCAGTTTAGCGCTTGGCTATGGCTACACCTTC
once,TRBD2,TRBV9,TRBJ2-3,CASSVGLAGPLGQYF,TGTGCCAGCAGCGTAGGTCTAGCGGGTCCCCTTGGGCAGTATTTT
-,-,TRBV30,TRBJ2-6,CAWSVFYRAGEASGANVLTF,TGTGCCTGGAGTGTATTTTACAGGGCCGGGGAAGCGTCTGGGGCCAACGTCCTGACTTTC
few,TRBD2,TRBV5-4,TRBJ2-1,CASSFGGRQSSYNEQFF,TGTGCCAGCAGCTTCGGCGGGAGGCAAAGCTCCTACAATGAGCAGTTCTTC
once,-,TRBV4-2,TRBJ1-1,CASSLFRLSEAFF,TGTGCCAGCAGCCTTTTCAGGCTGTCTGAAGCTTTCTTT
-,TRBD1,TRBV6-5,TRBJ1-1,CASRADRDTEAFF,TGTGCCAGCAGAGCGGACAGGGACACTGAAGCTTTCTTT
-,-,TRBV29-1,TRBJ2-5,CSGLVGETQYF,TGCAGCGGACTAGTAGGAGAGACCCAGTACTTC
-,-,TRBV18,TRBJ2-7,CASSPKATYEQYF,TGTGCCAGCTCACCAAAAGCAACCTACGAGCAGTACTTC
-,TRBD1,TRBV29-1,TRBJ2-2,CSVQGQGHTGELFF,TGCAGCGTTCAGGGACAGGGCCATACCGGGGAGCTGTTTTTT
-,-,TRBV30,TRBJ2-7,CAWTSDRRAYEQYF,TGTGCCTGGACCTCGGACAGGAGGGCCTACGAGCAGTACTTC
-,TRBD1,TRBV29-1,TRBJ2-2,CSVVGTGTGELFF,TGCAGCGTTGTAGGGACAGGTACCGGGGAGCTGTTTTTT
-,-,TRBV20-1,TRBJ2-3,CSARDVPSQYF,TGCAGTGCTAGAGATGTCCCCTCGCAGTATTTT
-,-,TRBV4-2,TRBJ2-5,CASSQDLTWSETQYF,TGTGCCAGCAGCCAAGATCTCACTTGGTCGGAGACCCAGTACTTC
-,TRBD2,TRBV7-2,TRBJ2-1,CASSWGLAGVGEQFF,TGTGCCAGCAGCTGGGGACTAGCGGGAGTAGGGGAGCAGTTCTTC
-,TRBD2,TRBV30,TRBJ2-1,CAWTSGSNEQFF,TGTGCCTGGACTAGCGGGAGCAATGAGCAGTTCTTC
-,-,TRBV6-4,TRBJ1-3,CASTYQGSPSGNTIYF,TGTGCCAGCACCTATCAGGGGTCCCCATCTGGAAACACCATATATTTT
-,-,TRBV7-9,TRBJ2-3,CASSLGAQADTQYF,TGTGCCAGCAGCTTAGGGGCCCAGGCAGATACGCAGTATTTT
-,-,TRBV30,TRBJ1-1,CAWRGGGKNTEAFF,TGTGCCTGGAGAGGGGGAGGGAAGAACACTGAAGCTTTCTTT
-,-,TRBV5-6,TRBJ1-1,CASSLGFDRMNTEAFF,TGTGCCAGCAGCTTGGGGTTCGACAGAATGAACACTGAAGCTTTCTTT
-,-,TRBV9,TRBJ1-4,CASSVGPQANEKLFF,TGTGCCAGCAGCGTAGGACCACAGGCTAATGAAAAACTGTTTTTT
-,-,TRBV5-4,TRBJ2-7,CASSSGGPQYF,TGTGCCAGCAGTTCCGGGGGTCCTCAGTACTTC
-,-,TRBV2,TRBJ1-1,CASRTEGGFGTEAFF,TGTGCCAGCAGAACCGAAGGGGGTTTCGGCACTGAAGCTTTCTTT
-,TRBD2,TRBV7-8,TRBJ2-7,CASAGTSGIYSYEQYF,TGTGCCAGCGCCGGGACTAGCGGGATATACTCCTACGAGCAGTACTTC
few,TRBD2,TRBV5-1,TRBJ2-3,CASSSTSGGDTQYF,TGCGCCAGCAGCTCGACTAGCGGAGGAGATACGCAGTATTTT
-,-,TRBV7-9,TRBJ1-2,CASGGQGGNYGYTF,TGTGCCAGCGGGGGGCAGGGAGGGAACTATGGCTACACCTTC
-,TRBD1,TRBV30,TRBJ2-7,CAWSPPGQFYGLQYF,TGTGCCTGGAGTCCACCGGGACAGTTCTACGGGTTGCAGTACTTC
-,TRBD2,TRBV15,TRBJ2-7,CATSRVGRAYEQYF,TGTGCCACCAGCAGAGTCGGGAGGGCCTACGAGCAGTACTTC
few,TRBD1,TRBV11-2,TRBJ2-2,CASSLGDRVGELFF,TGTGCCAGCAGCTTAGGGGACAGGGTTGGGGAGCTGTTTTTT
-,TRBD1,TRBV10-1,TRBJ1-5,CASSDKDYRGFGNQPQHF,TGCGCCAGCAGTGACAAGGACTACAGGGGTTTCGGCAATCAGCCCCAGCATTTT
-,-,TRBV4-3,TRBJ1-2,CASSQDRKGVGGYTF,TGCGCCAGCAGCCAAGATCGAAAGGGGGTAGGGGGCTACACCTTC
few,-,TRBV6-5,TRBJ1-1,CASSPPGGTEAFF,TGTGCCAGCAGTCCCCCCGGGGGCACTGAAGCTTTCTTT
-,TRBD2,TRBV28,TRBJ2-5,CASSLVGTSGTFRETQYF,TGTGCCAGCAGTTTGGTCGGGACTAGCGGGACATTCCGAGAGACCCAGTACTTC
-,-,TRBV25-1,TRBJ2-7,CASSSPGRGAYEQYF,TGTGCCAGCAGCAGCCCAGGGAGGGGGGCCTACGAGCAGTACTTC
-,TRBD2,TRBV10-3,TRBJ2-7,CATQTSGFLWEQYF,TGTGCCACTCAGACTAGCGGTTTCCTTTGGGAGCAGTACTTC
-,-,TRBV4-2,TRBJ2-6,CASSPDKSSGANVLTF,TGTGCCAGCAGCCCCGACAAATCCTCTGGGGCCAACGTCCTGACTTTC
few,TRBD2,TRBV19,TRBJ2-2,CASSIGLAGTGELFF,TGTGCCAGTAGTATCGGACTAGCGGGCACCGGGGAGCTGTTTTTT
few,-,TRBV5-1,TRBJ2-1,CASSQGTGYNEQFF,TGCGCCAGCAGCCAAGGGACTGGCTACAATGAGCAGTTCTTC
-,-,TRBV7-6,TRBJ2-1,CASSSRTGGGNEQFF,TGTGCCAGCAGCTCGAGGACCGGAGGAGGGAATGAGCAGTTCTTC